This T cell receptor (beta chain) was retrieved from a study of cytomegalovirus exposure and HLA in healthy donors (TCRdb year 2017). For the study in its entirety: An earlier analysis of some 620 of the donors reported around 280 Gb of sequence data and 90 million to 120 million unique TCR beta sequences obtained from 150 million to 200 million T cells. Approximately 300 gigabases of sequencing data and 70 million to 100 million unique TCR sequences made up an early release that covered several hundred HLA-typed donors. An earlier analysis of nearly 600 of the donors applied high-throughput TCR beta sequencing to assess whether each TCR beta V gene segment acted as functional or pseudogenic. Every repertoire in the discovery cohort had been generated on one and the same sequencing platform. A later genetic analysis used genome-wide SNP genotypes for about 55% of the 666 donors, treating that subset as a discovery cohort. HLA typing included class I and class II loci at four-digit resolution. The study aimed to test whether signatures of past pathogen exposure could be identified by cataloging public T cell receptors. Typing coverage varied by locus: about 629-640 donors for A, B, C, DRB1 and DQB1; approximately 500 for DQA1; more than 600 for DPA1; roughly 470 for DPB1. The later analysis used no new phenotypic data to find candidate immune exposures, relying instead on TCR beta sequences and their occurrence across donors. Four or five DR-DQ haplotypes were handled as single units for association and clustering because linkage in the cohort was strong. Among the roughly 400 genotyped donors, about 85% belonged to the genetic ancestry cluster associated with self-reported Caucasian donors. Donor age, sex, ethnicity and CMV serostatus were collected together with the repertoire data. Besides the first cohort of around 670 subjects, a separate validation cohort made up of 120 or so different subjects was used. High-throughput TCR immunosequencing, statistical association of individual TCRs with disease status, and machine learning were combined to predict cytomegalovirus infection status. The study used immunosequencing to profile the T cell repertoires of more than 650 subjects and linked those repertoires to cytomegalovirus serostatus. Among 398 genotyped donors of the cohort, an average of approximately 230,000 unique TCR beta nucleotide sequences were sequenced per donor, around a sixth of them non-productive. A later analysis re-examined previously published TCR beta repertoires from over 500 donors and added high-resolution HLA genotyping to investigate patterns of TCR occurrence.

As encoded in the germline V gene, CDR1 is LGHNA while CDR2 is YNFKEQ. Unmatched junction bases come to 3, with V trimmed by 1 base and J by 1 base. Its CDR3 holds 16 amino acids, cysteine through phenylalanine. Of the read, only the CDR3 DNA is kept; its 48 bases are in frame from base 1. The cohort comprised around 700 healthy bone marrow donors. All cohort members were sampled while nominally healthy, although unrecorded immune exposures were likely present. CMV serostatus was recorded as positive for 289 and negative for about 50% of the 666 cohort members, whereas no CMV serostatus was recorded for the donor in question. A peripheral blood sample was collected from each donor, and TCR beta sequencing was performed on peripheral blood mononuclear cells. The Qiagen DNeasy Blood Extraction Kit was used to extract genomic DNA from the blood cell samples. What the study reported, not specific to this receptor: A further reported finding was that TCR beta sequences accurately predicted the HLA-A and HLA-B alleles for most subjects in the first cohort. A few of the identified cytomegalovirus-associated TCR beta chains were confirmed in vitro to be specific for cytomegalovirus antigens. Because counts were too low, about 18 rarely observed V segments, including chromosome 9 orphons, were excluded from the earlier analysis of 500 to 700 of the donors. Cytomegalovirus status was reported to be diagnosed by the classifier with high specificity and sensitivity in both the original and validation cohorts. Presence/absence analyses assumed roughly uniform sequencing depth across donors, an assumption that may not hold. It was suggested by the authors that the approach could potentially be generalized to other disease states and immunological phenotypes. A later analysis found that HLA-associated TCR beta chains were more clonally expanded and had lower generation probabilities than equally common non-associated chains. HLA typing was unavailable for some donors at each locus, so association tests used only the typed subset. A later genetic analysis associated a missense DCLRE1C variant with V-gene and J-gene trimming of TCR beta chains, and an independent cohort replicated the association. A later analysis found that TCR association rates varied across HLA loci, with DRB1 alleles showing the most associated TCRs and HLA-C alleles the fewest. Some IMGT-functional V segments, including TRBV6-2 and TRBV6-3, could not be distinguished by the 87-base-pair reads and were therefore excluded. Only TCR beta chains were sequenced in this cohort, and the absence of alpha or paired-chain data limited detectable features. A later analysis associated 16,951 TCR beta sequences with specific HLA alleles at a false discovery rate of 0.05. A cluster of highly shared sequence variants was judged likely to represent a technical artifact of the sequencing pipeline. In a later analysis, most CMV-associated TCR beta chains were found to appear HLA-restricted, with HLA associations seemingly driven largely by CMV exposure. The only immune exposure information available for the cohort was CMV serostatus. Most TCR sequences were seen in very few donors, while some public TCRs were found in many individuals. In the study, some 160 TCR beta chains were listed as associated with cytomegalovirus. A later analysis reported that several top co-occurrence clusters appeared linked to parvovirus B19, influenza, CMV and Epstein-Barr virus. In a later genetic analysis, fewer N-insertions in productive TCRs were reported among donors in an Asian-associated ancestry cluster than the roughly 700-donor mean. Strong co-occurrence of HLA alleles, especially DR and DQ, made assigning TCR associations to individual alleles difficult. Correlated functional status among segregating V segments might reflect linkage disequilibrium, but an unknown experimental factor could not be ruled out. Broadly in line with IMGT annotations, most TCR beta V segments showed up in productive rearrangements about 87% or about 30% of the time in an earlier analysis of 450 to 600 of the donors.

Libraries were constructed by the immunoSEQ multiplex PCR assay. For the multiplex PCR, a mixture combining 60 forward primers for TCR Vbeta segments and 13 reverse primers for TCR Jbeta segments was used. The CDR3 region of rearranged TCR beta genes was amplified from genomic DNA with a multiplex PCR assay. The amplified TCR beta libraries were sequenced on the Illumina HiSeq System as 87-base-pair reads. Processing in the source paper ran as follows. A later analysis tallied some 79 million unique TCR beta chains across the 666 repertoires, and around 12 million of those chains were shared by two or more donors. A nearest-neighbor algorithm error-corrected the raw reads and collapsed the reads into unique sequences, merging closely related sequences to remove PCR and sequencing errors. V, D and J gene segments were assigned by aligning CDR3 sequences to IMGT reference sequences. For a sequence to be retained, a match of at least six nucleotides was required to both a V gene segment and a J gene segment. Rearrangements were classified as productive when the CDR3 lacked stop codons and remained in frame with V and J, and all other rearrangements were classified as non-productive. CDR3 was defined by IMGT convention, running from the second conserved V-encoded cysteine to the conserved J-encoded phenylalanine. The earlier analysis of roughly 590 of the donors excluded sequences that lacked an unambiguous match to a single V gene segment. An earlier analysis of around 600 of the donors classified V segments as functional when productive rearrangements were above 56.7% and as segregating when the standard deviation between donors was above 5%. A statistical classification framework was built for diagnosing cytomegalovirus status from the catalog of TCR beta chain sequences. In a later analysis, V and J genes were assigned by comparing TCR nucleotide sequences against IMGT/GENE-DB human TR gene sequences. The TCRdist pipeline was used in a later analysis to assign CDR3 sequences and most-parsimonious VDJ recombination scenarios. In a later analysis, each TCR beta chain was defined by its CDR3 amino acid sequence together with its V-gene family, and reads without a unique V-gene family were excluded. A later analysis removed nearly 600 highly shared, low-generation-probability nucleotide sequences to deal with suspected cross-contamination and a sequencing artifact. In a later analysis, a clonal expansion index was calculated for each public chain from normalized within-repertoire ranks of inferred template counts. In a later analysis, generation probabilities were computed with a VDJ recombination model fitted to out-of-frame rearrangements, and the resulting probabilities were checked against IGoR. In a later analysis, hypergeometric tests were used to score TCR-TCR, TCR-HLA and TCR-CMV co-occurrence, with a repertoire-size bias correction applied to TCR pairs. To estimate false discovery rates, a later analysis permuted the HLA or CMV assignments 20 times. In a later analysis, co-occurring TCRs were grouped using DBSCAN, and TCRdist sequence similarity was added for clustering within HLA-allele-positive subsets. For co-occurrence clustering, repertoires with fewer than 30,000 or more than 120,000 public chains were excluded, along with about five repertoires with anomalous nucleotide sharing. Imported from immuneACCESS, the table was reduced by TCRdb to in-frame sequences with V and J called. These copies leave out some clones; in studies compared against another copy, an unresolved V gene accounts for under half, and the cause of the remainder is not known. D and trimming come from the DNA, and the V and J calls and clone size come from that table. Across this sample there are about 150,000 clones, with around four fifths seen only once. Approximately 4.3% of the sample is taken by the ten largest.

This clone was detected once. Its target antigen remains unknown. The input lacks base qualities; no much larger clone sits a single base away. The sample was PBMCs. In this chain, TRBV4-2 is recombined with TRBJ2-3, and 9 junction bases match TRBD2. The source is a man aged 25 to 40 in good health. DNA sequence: TGTGCCAGCAGCCAAGGGACTAGCGCCCGCACAGATACGCAGTATTTT. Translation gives CASSQGTSARTDTQYF.